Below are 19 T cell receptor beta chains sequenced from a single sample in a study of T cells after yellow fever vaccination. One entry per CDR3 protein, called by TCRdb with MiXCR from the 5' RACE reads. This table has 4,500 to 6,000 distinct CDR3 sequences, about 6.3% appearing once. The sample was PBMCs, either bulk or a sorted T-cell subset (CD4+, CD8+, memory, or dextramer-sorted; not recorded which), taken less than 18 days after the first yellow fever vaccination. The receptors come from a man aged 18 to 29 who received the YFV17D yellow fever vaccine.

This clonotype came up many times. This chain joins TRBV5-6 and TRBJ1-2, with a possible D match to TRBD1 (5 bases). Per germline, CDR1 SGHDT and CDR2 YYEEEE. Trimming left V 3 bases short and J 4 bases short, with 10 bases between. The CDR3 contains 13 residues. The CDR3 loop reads CASSSDGGYGYTF. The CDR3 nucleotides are TGTGCCAGCAGCTCGGATGGGGGCTATGGCTACACCTTC.

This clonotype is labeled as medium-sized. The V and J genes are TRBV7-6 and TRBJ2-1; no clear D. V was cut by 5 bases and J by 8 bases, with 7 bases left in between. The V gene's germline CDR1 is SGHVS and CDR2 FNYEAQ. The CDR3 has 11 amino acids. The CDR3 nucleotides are TGTGCCAGCAGCCCTGGGTATGAGCAGTTCTTC. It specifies CASSPGYEQFF.

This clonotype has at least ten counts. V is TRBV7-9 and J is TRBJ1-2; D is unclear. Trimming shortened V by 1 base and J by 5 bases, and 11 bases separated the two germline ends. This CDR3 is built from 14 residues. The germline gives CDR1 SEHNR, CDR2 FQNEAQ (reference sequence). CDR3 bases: TGTGCCAGCAGCTTAGGGGCGGGGTTATATGGCTACACCTTC. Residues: CASSLGAGLYGYTF.

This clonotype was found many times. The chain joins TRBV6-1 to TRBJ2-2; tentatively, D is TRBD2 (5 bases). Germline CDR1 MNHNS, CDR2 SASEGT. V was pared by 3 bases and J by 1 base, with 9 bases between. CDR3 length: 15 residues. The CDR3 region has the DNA TGTGCCAGCAGTGATTTCGGACTGAACACCGGGGAGCTGTTTTTT. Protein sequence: CASSDFGLNTGELFF.

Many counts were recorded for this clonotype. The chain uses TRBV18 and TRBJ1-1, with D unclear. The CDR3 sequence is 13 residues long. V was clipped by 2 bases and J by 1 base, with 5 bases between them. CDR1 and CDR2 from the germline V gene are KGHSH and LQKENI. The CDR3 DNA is TGTGCCAGCTCACCAGGGCGGAACACTGAAGCTTTCTTT. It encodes CASSPGRNTEAFF. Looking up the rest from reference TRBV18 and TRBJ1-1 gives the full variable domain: NAGVMQNPRHLVRRRGQEARLRCSPMKGHSHVYWYRQLPEEGLKFMVYLQKENIIDESGMPKERFSAEFPKEGPSILRIQQVVRGDSAAYFCASSPGRNTEAFFGQGTRLTVV.

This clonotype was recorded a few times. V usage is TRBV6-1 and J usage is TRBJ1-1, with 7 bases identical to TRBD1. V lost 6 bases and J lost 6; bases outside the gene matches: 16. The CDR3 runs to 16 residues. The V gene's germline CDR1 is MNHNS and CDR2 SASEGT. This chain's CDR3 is CASSPSSTGVRAEAFF. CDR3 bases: TGTGCCAGCAGCCCGTCCTCTACAGGGGTGAGGGCTGAAGCTTTCTTT.

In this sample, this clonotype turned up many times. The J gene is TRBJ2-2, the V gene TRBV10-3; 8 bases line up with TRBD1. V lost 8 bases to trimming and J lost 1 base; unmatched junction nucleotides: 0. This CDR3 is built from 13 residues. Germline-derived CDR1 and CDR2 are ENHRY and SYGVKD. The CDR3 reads CAIGTGNTGELFF. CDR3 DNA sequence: TGTGCCATCGGGACAGGGAACACCGGGGAGCTGTTTTTT.

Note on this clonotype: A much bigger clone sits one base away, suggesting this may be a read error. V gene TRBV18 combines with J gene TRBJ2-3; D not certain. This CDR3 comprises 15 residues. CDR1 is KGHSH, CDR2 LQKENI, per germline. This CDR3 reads CANSQTRMRTDTQYF. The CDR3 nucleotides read TGTGCCAACTCACAAACCCGAATGCGCACAGATACGCAGTATTTT. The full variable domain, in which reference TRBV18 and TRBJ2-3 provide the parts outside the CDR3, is NAGVMQNPRHLVRRRGQEARLRCSPMKGHSHVYWYRQLPEEGLKFMVYLQKENIIDESGMPKERFSAEFPKEGPSILRIQQVVRGDSAAYFCANSQTRMRTDTQYFGPGTRLTVL.

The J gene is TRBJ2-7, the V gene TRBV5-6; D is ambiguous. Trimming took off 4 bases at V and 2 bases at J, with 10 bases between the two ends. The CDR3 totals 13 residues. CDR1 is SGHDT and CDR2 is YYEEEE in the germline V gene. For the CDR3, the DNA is TGTGCCAGCAGCCTTGGGCTCCCCTACGAGCAGTACTTC. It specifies CASSLGLPYEQYF.

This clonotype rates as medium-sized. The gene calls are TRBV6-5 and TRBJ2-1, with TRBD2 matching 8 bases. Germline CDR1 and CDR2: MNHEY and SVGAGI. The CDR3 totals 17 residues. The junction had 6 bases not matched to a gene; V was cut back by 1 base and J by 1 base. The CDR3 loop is CASSYYFGGVSYNEQFF. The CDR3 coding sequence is TGTGCCAGCAGTTACTATTTCGGGGGGGTGTCCTACAATGAGCAGTTCTTC.

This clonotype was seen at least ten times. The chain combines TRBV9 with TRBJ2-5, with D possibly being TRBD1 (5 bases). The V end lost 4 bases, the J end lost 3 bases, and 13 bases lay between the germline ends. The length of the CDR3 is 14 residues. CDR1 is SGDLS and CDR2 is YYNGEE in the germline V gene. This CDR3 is CASSPRATEETQYF. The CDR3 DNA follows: TGTGCCAGCAGCCCCCGCGCGACAGAAGAGACCCAGTACTTC.

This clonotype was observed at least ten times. The CDR3 spells CASSSPREGHNEQFF. The CDR3 DNA sequence: TGTGCCAGCAGCTCCCCCCGGGAGGGGCACAATGAGCAGTTCTTC. The gene calls are TRBV7-9 and TRBJ2-1; 8 nucleotides match TRBD2. Germline CDR1 is SEHNR and CDR2 is FQNEAQ (reference sequence). The CDR3 covers 15 residues. The V and J ends lost 4 bases and 5 bases, in that order; junction bases with no gene match: 7.

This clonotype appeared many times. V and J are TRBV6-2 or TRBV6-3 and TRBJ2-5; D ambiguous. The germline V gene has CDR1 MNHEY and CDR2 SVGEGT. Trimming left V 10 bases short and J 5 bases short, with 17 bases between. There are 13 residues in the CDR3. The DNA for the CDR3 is TGTGCCAATACAGAGACCATCGGGGAGACCCAGTACTTC. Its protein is CANTETIGETQYF.

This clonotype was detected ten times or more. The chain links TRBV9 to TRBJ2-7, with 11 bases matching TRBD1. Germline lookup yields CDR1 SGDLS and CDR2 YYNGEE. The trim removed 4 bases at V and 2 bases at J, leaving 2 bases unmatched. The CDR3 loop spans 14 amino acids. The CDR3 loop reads CASSPGQGAYEQYF. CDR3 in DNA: TGTGCCAGCAGCCCGGGACAGGGGGCCTACGAGCAGTACTTC. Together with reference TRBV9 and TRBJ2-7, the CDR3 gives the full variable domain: DSGVTQTPKHLITATGQRVTLRCSPRSGDLSVYWYQQSLDQGLQFLIQYYNGEERAKGNILERFSAQQFPDLHSELNLSSLELGDSALYFCASSPGQGAYEQYFGPGTRLTVT.

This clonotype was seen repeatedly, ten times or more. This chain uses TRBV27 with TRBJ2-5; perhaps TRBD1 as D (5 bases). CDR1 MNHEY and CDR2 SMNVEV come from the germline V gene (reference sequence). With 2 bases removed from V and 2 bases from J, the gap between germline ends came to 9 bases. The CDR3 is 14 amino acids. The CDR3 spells CASSLDSTQETQYF. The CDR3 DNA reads TGTGCCAGCAGTTTAGACAGCACACAAGAGACCCAGTACTTC.

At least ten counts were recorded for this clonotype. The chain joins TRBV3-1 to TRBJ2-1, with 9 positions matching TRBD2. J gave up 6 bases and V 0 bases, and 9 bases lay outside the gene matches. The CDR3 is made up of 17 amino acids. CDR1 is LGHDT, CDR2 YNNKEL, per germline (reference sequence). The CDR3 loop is CASSQERALAGSNEQFF. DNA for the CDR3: TGTGCCAGCAGCCAAGAAAGGGCTCTAGCGGGGAGCAATGAGCAGTTCTTC.

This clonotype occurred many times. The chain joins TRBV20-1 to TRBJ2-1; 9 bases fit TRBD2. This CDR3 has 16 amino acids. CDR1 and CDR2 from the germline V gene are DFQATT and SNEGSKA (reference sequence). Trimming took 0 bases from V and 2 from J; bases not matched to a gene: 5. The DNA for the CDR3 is TGCAGTGCTAGAGATGGGACTAGCCAACCCTACAATGAGCAGTTCTTC. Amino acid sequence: CSARDGTSQPYNEQFF.

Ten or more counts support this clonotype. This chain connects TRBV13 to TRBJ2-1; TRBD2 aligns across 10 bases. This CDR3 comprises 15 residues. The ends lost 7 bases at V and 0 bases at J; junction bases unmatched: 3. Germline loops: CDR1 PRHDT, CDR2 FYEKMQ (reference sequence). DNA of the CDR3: TGTGCCAGCACTGAGCGGGGGGGCTCCTACAATGAGCAGTTCTTC. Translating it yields CASTERGGSYNEQFF.

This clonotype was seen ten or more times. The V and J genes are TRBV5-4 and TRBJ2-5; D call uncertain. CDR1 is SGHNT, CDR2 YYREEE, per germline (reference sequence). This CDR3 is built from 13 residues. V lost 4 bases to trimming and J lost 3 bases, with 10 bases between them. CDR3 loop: CASSIPTEETQYF. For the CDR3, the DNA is TGTGCCAGCAGCATTCCCACTGAAGAGACCCAGTACTTC.